This record looks at one TCR beta chain sequence and its context. Clones were read by immunoSEQ multiplex PCR, and TCRdb kept only the in-frame ones, dropping some. The sample carries over a million clones, 75% to 80% recorded once. The data were taken from a study of shared clonotypes between healthy human individuals. Adults of Caucasian background living in Nashville, Tennessee made up all donors. The CDR3 runs to 13 residues. Germline V gives CDR1 MDHEN, CDR2 SYDVKM. V lost 5 bases, J lost 9 bases, and 14 bases lay in between. The receptor comes from a young man in good health. Some clones in this sample may be carry-over from other donors' samples. The J gene is TRBJ1-5, the V gene TRBV28; no clear D. The specimen sequenced was memory CD4+ T cells from PBMCs. The subset here: CD45RA-negative fraction. The CDR3 coding sequence is TGTGCCAGCAGTCCCGGGGAAATCAGGCCCCAGCATTTT. Residues: CASSPGEIRPQHF.